The entry that follows covers one T cell receptor beta chain sequence. Its antigen remains unknown. The entry originates in a study of T cells in localized non-small cell lung cancer. Study-level findings and limits: Heterogeneity remains possible, as sequencing covered one tumor region only. There was an association of higher blood T cell density with longer overall survival. There was higher T cell clonality in uninvolved adjacent lung than in tumor, and it was highest there.

V lost 5 bases, J lost 2 bases, and 14 bases lay in between. This CDR3 contains 15 residues. Per germline, CDR1 MNHEY and CDR2 SMNVEV (reference sequence). Libraries were prepared by immunoSEQ multiplex PCR; TCRdb keeps only in-frame clonotypes and omits some of them. The table lists some 38,000 clones, around 86% of them singletons, with around 6.1% in the top ten. This sequence was found in an older male donor with stage II lung adenocarcinoma. The sample in question was peripheral blood mononuclear cells, obtained before any cancer treatment. V is TRBV27 and J is TRBJ2-3; possibly TRBD2 for D (6 bases). DNA of the CDR3: TGTGCCAGCAGTGTTCCCGGGAGCGCCACAGATACGCAGTATTTT. It specifies CASSVPGSATDTQYF.